The 28 T cell receptor beta chains given below trace back to one sample, sequenced in a study of T cells in Graves' hyperthyroidism and ophthalmopathy. The TCR beta CDR3 regions underwent amplification using RNA transcripts as the source. First-round RT-PCR with HTBI primers amplified the TCR CDR3 region. MiXCR, applied by TCRdb to the multiplex PCR reads, yields one record per CDR3 protein. Of under 700,000 distinct CDR3 sequences listed, over 15% are singletons. Sequenced material: blood. The source of these receptors is a woman under 30 with Graves' hyperthyroidism.

The J gene is TRBJ1-3, the V gene TRBV3-1; no definite D call. This CDR3 is built from 16 residues. V was cut by 0 bases and J by 2 bases, with 11 bases left in between. CDR1 and CDR2 (germline): LGHDT, YNNKEL (reference sequence). CDR3 bases: TGTGCCAGCAGCCAAGATGTGGGCCTCCCTGGAAACACCATATATTTT. It is translated as CASSQDVGLPGNTIYF.

This clonotype was detected ten times or more. The rearrangement joins TRBV20-1 to TRBJ2-1, with a possible D match to TRBD1 (5 bases). V lost 6 bases to trimming and J lost 8 bases, with 17 bases between them. The length of the CDR3 is 13 residues. Germline values: CDR1 DFQATT, CDR2 SNEGSKA (reference sequence). The CDR3 here is CSANRFLGDEQFF. The DNA of the CDR3 is TGCAGTGCCAACAGGTTTTTGGGCGATGAGCAGTTCTTC.

The sample holds many counts of this clonotype. The chain is built from TRBV27 and TRBJ2-3; 10 nucleotides align to TRBD2. Germline lookup yields CDR1 MNHEY and CDR2 SMNVEV (reference sequence). The junction had 18 bases not matched to a gene; V was cut back by 5 bases and J by 10 bases. The CDR3 runs to 17 residues. CDR3 in amino acids: CASSPREVAGGREAQYF. The DNA for the CDR3 is TGTGCCAGCAGTCCCCGGGAGGTAGCGGGGGGCAGGGAAGCGCAGTATTTT.

This clonotype was seen only a few times. This chain connects TRBV18 to TRBJ2-7, with D unresolved. Per the germline V gene, CDR1 is KGHSH and CDR2 is LQKENI. This CDR3 has 16 amino acids. V was trimmed by 0 bases and J by 6 bases, leaving 18 bases between them. This chain's CDR3 is CASSPPIRSPSVEQYF. CDR3 in DNA: TGTGCCAGCTCACCACCGATTAGGTCTCCCTCGGTCGAGCAGTACTTC.

This clonotype was recorded many times. The rearrangement joins TRBV6-1 to TRBJ2-5; no clear D. CDR1 and CDR2 from the germline V gene are MNHNS and SASEGT. V was pared by 1 base and J by 2 bases, with 8 bases between. The CDR3 is 14 amino acids. The chain's CDR3 is CASSEVLGQETQYF. The CDR3 nucleotides read TGTGCCAGCAGTGAAGTCCTTGGGCAAGAGACCCAGTACTTC.

The chain joins TRBV18 to TRBJ1-3; 7 nucleotides agree with TRBD1. CDR1 and CDR2 (germline): KGHSH, LQKENI. V lost 5 bases to trimming and J lost 0 bases; unmatched junction nucleotides: 4. CDR3 length equals 15 residues. For the CDR3, the DNA is TGTGCCAGCTCATTCGGGACAGCCTCTGGAAACACCATATATTTT. It codes for CASSFGTASGNTIYF.

The chain joins TRBV7-9 to TRBJ2-7; TRBD2 might be the D (6 bases). Per the germline V gene, CDR1 is SEHNR and CDR2 is FQNEAQ (reference sequence). This CDR3 contains 16 residues. V lost 0 bases and J 3 bases, leaving 15 bases between the germline ends. The CDR3 loop reads CASSLALGRLDYEQYF. In nucleotides, the CDR3 is TGTGCCAGCAGCTTAGCTCTGGGCAGACTAGACTACGAGCAGTACTTC.

This clonotype occurred many times. V gene TRBV12-3 or TRBV12-4 combines with J gene TRBJ1-1; possibly TRBD1 for D (5 bases). The CDR3 contains 15 residues. The germline V and J ends were trimmed by 2 bases and 0 bases, with 10 bases remaining between them. CDR3 protein: CASSLSAGMNTEAFF. The CDR3 DNA reads TGTGCCAGCAGTTTATCCGCAGGGATGAACACTGAAGCTTTCTTT.

The sample holds many counts of this clonotype. The rearrangement joins TRBV7-2 to TRBJ2-3; 9 nucleotides align to TRBD2. Unmatched junction bases numbered 6, after V lost 2 bases and J lost 3 bases. Germline-derived CDR1 and CDR2 are SGHTA and FQGNSA. CDR3 length: 16 residues. For the CDR3, the DNA is TGTGCCAGCAGCTTATGGCGGCGGGGGGGAACAGATACGCAGTATTTT. Translating it yields CASSLWRRGGTDTQYF.

This clonotype was detected a few times. The chain recombines TRBV20-1 with TRBJ2-3, with D possibly matching TRBD2 (7 bases). The V and J ends lost 0 bases and 1 base respectively, with 14 bases between them. This CDR3 region has 16 residues. Germline V CDR1 and CDR2: DFQATT, SNEGSKA (reference sequence). In DNA, the CDR3 is TGCAGTGCTAGAGATCTACAGGGAGGGGGCACAGATACGCAGTATTTT. It encodes CSARDLQGGGTDTQYF.

This clonotype was counted ten times or more. This chain uses TRBV7-9 with TRBJ1-2, with TRBD1 as a possible D gene (5 bases). V was shortened by 0 bases and J by 2 bases, with 7 bases between the two germline ends. This CDR3 spans 14 amino acids. In germline, CDR1 is SEHNR, CDR2 FQNEAQ (reference sequence). The chain's CDR3 is CASSLASGNYGYTF. The CDR3 DNA reads as TGTGCCAGCAGCTTAGCCTCAGGGAACTATGGCTACACCTTC.

This clonotype occurred a few times. The CDR3 spells CSVAQETQYF. The CDR3 region has the DNA TGCAGCGTGGCCCAAGAGACCCAGTACTTC. The V call is TRBV29-1, the J call TRBJ2-5; D gene ambiguous. Per the germline V gene, CDR1 is SQVTM and CDR2 is ANQGSEA. The CDR3 contains 10 residues. Trimming pared 6 bases from V and 1 base from J, leaving 3 bases between. The entire variable domain, with the rest obtained from reference TRBV29-1 and TRBJ2-5, is as follows: SAVISQKPSRDICQRGTSLTIQCQVDSQVTMMFWYRQQPGQSLTLIATANQGSEATYESGFVIDKFPISRPNLTFSTLTVSNMSPEDSSIYLCSVAQETQYFGPGTRLLVL.

This clonotype showed up many times. The chain uses TRBV12-3 or TRBV12-4 and TRBJ2-7; 7 bases map to TRBD1. The CDR3 is 14 amino acids. V was pared by 4 bases and J by 0 bases, with 3 bases of the junction left unmatched. CDR3 bases: TGTGCCAGCAGTTCAGGGACAGTCTCCTACGAGCAGTACTTC. It specifies CASSSGTVSYEQYF.

This sequence joins TRBV24-1 and TRBJ1-2, with 9 bases lining up with TRBD1. There are 13 residues in the CDR3. From germline, CDR1 is KGHDR and CDR2 SFDVKD. J gave up 6 bases and V 6 bases, and 4 bases lay outside the gene matches. For the CDR3, the DNA is TGTGCCACCAGTCTGACAGGGGGTGATGGCTACACCTTC. Amino acid sequence: CATSLTGGDGYTF.

The table lists this clonotype with many counts. The CDR3 sequence: CASSLGSGGYGYTF. CDR3 DNA sequence: TGTGCCAGCAGCTTAGGATCTGGGGGCTATGGCTACACCTTC. The chain carries TRBV7-2 and TRBJ1-2, with D possibly TRBD1 on 5 matching bases. The germline CDR1 and CDR2 sequences are SGHTA and FQGNSA. V dropped 1 base and J dropped 4 bases, with 10 bases sitting between them. The CDR3 length is 14 residues.

In this sample, this clonotype turned up many times. The chain uses TRBV20-1 and TRBJ2-5, with D possibly TRBD1 on 6 matching bases. V was trimmed by 5 bases and J by 5 bases, leaving 15 bases between them. This CDR3 is 13 amino acids long. Germline lookup yields CDR1 DFQATT and CDR2 SNEGSKA (reference sequence). The DNA for the CDR3 is TGCAGTGCTTTTAGGACAGCGAGGGAGACCCAGTACTTC. As protein: CSAFRTARETQYF.

This clonotype was counted between two and nine times. J is TRBJ2-1 and V is TRBV29-1; 11 nucleotides agree with TRBD2. V was clipped by 6 bases and J by 5 bases; unmatched bases: 6. The CDR3 sequence is 14 residues long. The germline gives CDR1 SQVTM, CDR2 ANQGSEA. The CDR3 spells CSVPIAGGNNEQFF. In nucleotides, the CDR3 is TGCAGCGTCCCCATAGCGGGGGGGAACAATGAGCAGTTCTTC.

The chain recombines TRBV5-1 with TRBJ2-5, with TRBD2 identical over 9 bases. Germline V CDR1 and CDR2: SGHRS, YFSETQ. This CDR3 is 15 amino acids long. The V gene end was trimmed by 4 bases and the J gene end by 2 bases; junction bases not matched to a gene: 6. The CDR3 DNA reads as TGCGCCAGCAGCCTCTTTCTAGCGGGACAAGAGACCCAGTACTTC. It yields the protein CASSLFLAGQETQYF.

This clonotype was seen a handful of times. This rearrangement joins TRBV20-1 to TRBJ2-3; 7 bases are shared with TRBD2. V lost 4 bases to trimming and J lost 2 bases; unmatched junction nucleotides: 15. The CDR3 totals 17 residues. From germline, CDR1 is DFQATT and CDR2 SNEGSKA (reference sequence). The CDR3 is CSANSRGLGFVTDTQYF. CDR3 DNA sequence: TGCAGTGCTAACAGTCGAGGACTAGGTTTCGTCACAGATACGCAGTATTTT.

This clonotype turned up a few times. The chain has TRBV25-1 and TRBJ1-5; D gene uncertain. The V end lost 6 bases, the J end lost 3 bases, and 12 bases lay between the germline ends. CDR3 length: 14 amino acids. CDR1 MGHDK and CDR2 SYGVNS come from the germline V gene. DNA for the CDR3: TGTGCCAGCAGGTCTCGGGCACCCAATCAGCCCCAGCATTTT. Translation gives CASRSRAPNQPQHF.

The chain is built from TRBV12-3 or TRBV12-4 and TRBJ1-5; 9 bases align to TRBD1. The CDR3 is made up of 15 amino acids. V shed 5 bases, J shed 2 bases, and the junction held 4 bases outside the gene matches. Written as DNA, the CDR3 is TGTGCCAGCAGTAAGACAGGGGGGGGCAATCAGCCCCAGCATTTT. Translating it yields CASSKTGGGNQPQHF.

This clonotype was recorded at least ten times. The CDR3 nucleotides are TGTGCCAGCAGGTTCGACAAGAACACTGAAGCTTTCTTT. Translation gives CASRFDKNTEAFF. This sequence joins TRBV6-1 and TRBJ1-1; D is unclear. The germline V gene has CDR1 MNHNS and CDR2 SASEGT. This CDR3 spans 13 amino acids. Trimming removed 6 bases from V and 1 base from J, with 9 bases in between.

This clonotype was counted at least ten times. The chain recombines TRBV28 with TRBJ1-1; D uncertain. Per the germline V gene, CDR1 is MDHEN and CDR2 is SYDVKM. The CDR3 length is 16 residues. Trimming left V 10 bases short and J 4 bases short, with 25 bases between. The CDR3 here is CATTFWVVGVRTEAFF. DNA for the CDR3: TGTGCCACCACTTTTTGGGTAGTTGGTGTACGCACTGAAGCTTTCTTT. Full variable domain (rest looked up from reference TRBV28 and TRBJ1-1): DVKVTQSSRYLVKRTGEKVFLECVQDMDHENMFWYRQDPGLGLRLIYFSYDVKMKEKGDIPEGYSVSREKKERFSLILESASTNQTSMYLCATTFWVVGVRTEAFFGQGTRLTVV.

About this clonotype: A read error may be the cause here, since a much bigger clone is one base away. The CDR3 nucleotides are TGTGCCAGCAGGTTTTCTGGGACGGCCGAGCAGTACTTC. It encodes CASRFSGTAEQYF. This chain uses TRBV27 with TRBJ2-7, with D perhaps TRBD1 or TRBD2 (5 bases each). The V and J ends lost 6 bases and 6 bases respectively, with 15 bases between them. This CDR3 is 13 amino acids long. CDR1 is MNHEY, CDR2 SMNVEV, per germline (reference sequence).

At least ten counts were recorded for this clonotype. This chain connects TRBV30 to TRBJ1-4, with D tentatively TRBD1 (6 bases). Germline V gives CDR1 GTSNPN, CDR2 SVGIG (reference sequence). The CDR3 covers 13 residues. The chain's CDR3 is CATKRGMGEKLFF. DNA for the CDR3: TGTGCGACGAAGAGGGGGATGGGTGAAAAACTGTTTTTT.

This clonotype was counted at least ten times. This chain links TRBV7-3 with TRBJ2-1; D assignment may be TRBD1 or TRBD2 (6 bases each). The CDR3 spans 12 residues. Germline assignment: CDR1 SGHTA and CDR2 FQGTGA. Trimming shortened V by 4 bases and J by 9 bases, and 10 bases separated the two germline ends. The CDR3 is CASSWGAGEQFF. The CDR3, as DNA: TGTGCCAGCAGCTGGGGGGCCGGTGAGCAGTTCTTC.

This clonotype has a handful of counts. The rearrangement links TRBV15 to TRBJ2-3, with 14 bases fitting TRBD2. The CDR3 loop spans 17 amino acids. With V trimmed by 1 base and J by 2 bases, 2 bases remained unmatched. Germline-derived CDR1 and CDR2 are LNHNV and YYDKDF (reference sequence). The CDR3: CATSRGGLAGVTDTQYF. CDR3 DNA: TGTGCCACCAGCAGAGGGGGACTAGCGGGGGTCACAGATACGCAGTATTTT.

V is TRBV29-1 and J is TRBJ2-2; possible D gene TRBD2, 5 bases. Trimming left V 8 bases short and J 2 bases short, with 15 bases between. Germline loops: CDR1 SQVTM, CDR2 ANQGSEA. This CDR3 has 14 amino acids. This CDR3 reads CSPGDYRNTGELFF. In DNA, the CDR3 is TGCAGCCCGGGCGACTACCGAAACACCGGGGAGCTGTTTTTT.